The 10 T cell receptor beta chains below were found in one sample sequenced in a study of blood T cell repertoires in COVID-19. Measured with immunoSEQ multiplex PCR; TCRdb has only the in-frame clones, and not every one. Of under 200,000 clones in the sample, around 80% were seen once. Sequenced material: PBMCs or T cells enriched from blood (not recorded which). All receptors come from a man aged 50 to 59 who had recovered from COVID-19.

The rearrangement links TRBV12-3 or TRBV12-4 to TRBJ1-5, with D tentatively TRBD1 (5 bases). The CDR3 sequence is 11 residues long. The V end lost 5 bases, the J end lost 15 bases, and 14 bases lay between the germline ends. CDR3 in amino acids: CASSQGRGRHF. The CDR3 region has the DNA TGTGCCAGCAGTCAAGGTCGGGGGAGGCATTTT.

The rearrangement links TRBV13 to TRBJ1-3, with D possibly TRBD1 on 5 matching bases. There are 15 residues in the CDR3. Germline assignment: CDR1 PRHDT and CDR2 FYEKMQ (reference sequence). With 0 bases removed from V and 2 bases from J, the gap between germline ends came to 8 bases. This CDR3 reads CASSLGSGTGNTIYF. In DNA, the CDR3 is TGTGCCAGCAGCTTAGGATCAGGGACTGGAAACACCATATATTTT.

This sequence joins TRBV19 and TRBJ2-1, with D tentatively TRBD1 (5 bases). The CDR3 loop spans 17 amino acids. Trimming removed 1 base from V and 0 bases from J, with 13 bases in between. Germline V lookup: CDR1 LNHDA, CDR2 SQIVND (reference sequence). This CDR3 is CASSIVQARSSYNEQFF. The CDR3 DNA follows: TGTGCCAGTAGTATAGTACAGGCCAGAAGCTCCTACAATGAGCAGTTCTTC. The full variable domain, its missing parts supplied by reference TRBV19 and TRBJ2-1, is DGGITQSPKYLFRKEGQNVTLSCEQNLNHDAMYWYRQDPGQGLRLIYYSQIVNDFQKGDIAEGYSVSREKKESFPLTVTSAQKNPTAFYLCASSIVQARSSYNEQFFGPGTRLTVL.

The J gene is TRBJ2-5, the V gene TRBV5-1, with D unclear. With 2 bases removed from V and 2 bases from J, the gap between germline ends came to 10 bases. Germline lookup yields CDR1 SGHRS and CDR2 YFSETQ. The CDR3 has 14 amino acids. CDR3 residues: CASSFNAQQETQYF. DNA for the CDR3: TGCGCCAGCAGCTTCAACGCCCAGCAAGAGACCCAGTACTTC.

The CDR3 reads CASSFPDSTNYGYTF. CDR3 coding DNA: TGTGCCAGCAGCTTCCCGGACTCGACCAACTATGGCTACACCTTC. The chain links TRBV5-6 to TRBJ1-2; D ambiguous. CDR3 length: 15 residues. Germline V gene lookup returns CDR1 SGHDT and CDR2 YYEEEE. Between the trimmed V and J ends, which lost 2 bases and 2 bases, there was a span of 13 bases.

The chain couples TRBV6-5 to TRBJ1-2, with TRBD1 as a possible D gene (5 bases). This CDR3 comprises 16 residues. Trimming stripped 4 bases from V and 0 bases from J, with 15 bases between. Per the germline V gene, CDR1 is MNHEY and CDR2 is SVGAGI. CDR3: CASSWLQETTNYGYTF. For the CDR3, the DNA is TGTGCCAGCAGTTGGTTACAGGAGACCACTAACTATGGCTACACCTTC.

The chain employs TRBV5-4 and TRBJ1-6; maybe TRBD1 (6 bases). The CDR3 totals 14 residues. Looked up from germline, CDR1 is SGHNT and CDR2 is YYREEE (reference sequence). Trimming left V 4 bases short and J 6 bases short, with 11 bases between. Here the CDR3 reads CASSSRDINSPLHF. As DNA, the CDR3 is TGTGCCAGCAGCAGCCGGGACATTAATTCACCCCTCCACTTT.

The CDR3 DNA reads as TGTGCCAGCTGGGGGACAGAGTATGGCTACACCTTC. Translated, it gives CASWGTEYGYTF. The rearrangement uses TRBV2 and TRBJ1-2, with 7 bases lining up with TRBD1. This CDR3 contains 12 residues. CDR1 and CDR2 from the germline V gene are SNHLY and FYNNEI. V shed 8 bases and J 5 bases; nucleotides not matched to a gene: 5.

The CDR3 sequence: CASRPTGESYGYTF. CDR3 in DNA: TGCGCCAGCAGGCCGACAGGGGAATCCTATGGCTACACCTTC. The V and J genes are TRBV10-2 and TRBJ1-2, with TRBD1 matching over 8 bases. The CDR3 has 14 amino acids. Germline V gene sequence: CDR1 WSHSY, CDR2 SAAADI. J gave up 4 bases and V 6 bases, and 7 bases lay outside the gene matches.

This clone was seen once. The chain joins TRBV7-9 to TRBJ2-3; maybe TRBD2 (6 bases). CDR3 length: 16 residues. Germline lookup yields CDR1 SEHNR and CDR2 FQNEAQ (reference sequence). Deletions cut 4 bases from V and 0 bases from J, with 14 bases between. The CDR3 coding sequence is TGTGCCAGCAGCTCTTACTTGGGGGGTAGCACAGATACGCAGTATTTT. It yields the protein CASSSYLGGSTDTQYF.